Each of the 15 T cell receptor beta chains below was sequenced from the same sample in a study of cytomegalovirus exposure and HLA in healthy donors. PCR amplification relied on 60 Vbeta primers (plus 13 Jbeta primers). TCRdb's copy holds only in-frame clones and misses some; the assay was immunoSEQ multiplex PCR. Of about 150,000 clones listed, around 74% were seen once; the top ten hold 4.3%. The specimen sequenced was PBMCs. The receptor source for this set is a man between 18 and 35 years old in good health and CMV-seropositive.

The CDR3 bases are TGTGCCAGCAGTCCCTCGGGACAGGGGGCCTACGAGCAGTACTTC. Translated: CASSPSGQGAYEQYF. The chain links TRBV27 to TRBJ2-7; the match to TRBD1 covers 11 bases. Germline CDR1 reads MNHEY; CDR2 reads SMNVEV (reference sequence). V trimming: 5 bases; J trimming: 2 bases; junction bases outside the gene matches: 5. The CDR3 covers 15 residues.

This clone occurred once. The genes are TRBV7-6 and TRBJ1-1; the D gene is possibly TRBD1 (6 bases). The length of the CDR3 is 14 residues. V was trimmed by 5 bases and J by 3 bases, leaving 13 bases between them. CDR1 and CDR2 from the germline V gene are SGHVS and FNYEAQ. The DNA for the CDR3 is TGTGCCAGCAGCGGGGGAGGGGGTTACACTGAAGCTTTCTTT. Translating gives CASSGGGGYTEAFF.

This clone came up a few times. V gene TRBV28 combines with J gene TRBJ1-1; D is perhaps TRBD1 (6 bases). V lost 8 bases, J lost 5 bases, and 15 bases lay in between. The CDR3 has 13 amino acids. CDR1 and CDR2 (germline): MDHEN, SYDVKM. DNA of the CDR3: TGTGCCAGCGACGCCAGGGGTTTTACTGAAGCTTTCTTT. Amino acid sequence: CASDARGFTEAFF.

The rearrangement joins TRBV2 to TRBJ1-2; 11 positions agree with TRBD1. There are 13 residues in the CDR3. After removal of 6 bases from V and 6 bases from J, the junction contained 3 bases not matched to a gene. The germline V gene encodes CDR1 SNHLY and CDR2 FYNNEI. CDR3 region: CASREGQGDGYTF. CDR3 in DNA: TGTGCCAGCAGGGAGGGACAGGGGGATGGCTACACCTTC.

This clone was detected once. The chain combines TRBV6-1 with TRBJ1-1; the D is unclear. Between the trimmed V and J ends, which lost 2 bases and 1 base, there was a span of 8 bases. The CDR3 spans 14 residues. In germline, CDR1 is MNHNS, CDR2 SASEGT. CDR3 loop: CASSEQLGNTEAFF. In DNA, the CDR3 is TGTGCCAGCAGTGAACAACTAGGGAACACTGAAGCTTTCTTT.

The rearrangement uses TRBV6-6 and TRBJ1-1; D perhaps matches TRBD1 (5 bases). Trimming shortened V by 0 bases and J by 4 bases, and 9 bases separated the two germline ends. This CDR3 contains 14 residues. Germline V CDR1 and CDR2: MNHNY, SVGAGI (reference sequence). The CDR3 protein is CASSYSGEGTEAFF. DNA for the CDR3: TGTGCCAGCAGTTACTCGGGGGAGGGCACTGAAGCTTTCTTT.

This chain uses TRBV28 with TRBJ2-5; D is perhaps TRBD2 (7 bases). V lost 4 bases to trimming and J lost 3 bases, with 15 bases between them. Germline V lookup: CDR1 MDHEN, CDR2 SYDVKM. The CDR3 is made up of 15 amino acids. The CDR3 DNA reads TGTGCCAGCAGTTCCCGTGGGGGGGCCGAAGAGACCCAGTACTTC. Translation: CASSSRGGAEETQYF. The variable domain in full, completed from reference TRBV28 and TRBJ2-5, reads DVKVTQSSRYLVKRTGEKVFLECVQDMDHENMFWYRQDPGLGLRLIYFSYDVKMKEKGDIPEGYSVSREKKERFSLILESASTNQTSMYLCASSSRGGAEETQYFGPGTRLLVL.

The CDR3: CSASHYNEQFF. For the CDR3, the DNA is TGCAGTGCTAGTCACTACAATGAGCAGTTCTTC. The chain couples TRBV20-1 to TRBJ2-1; D gene unclear. Germline-derived CDR1 and CDR2 are DFQATT and SNEGSKA (reference sequence). Trimming removed 3 bases at V and 3 bases at J, with 3 bases between. The CDR3 has 11 residues.

This chain joins TRBV6-5 and TRBJ1-6; D is possibly TRBD1 (5 bases). Germline-derived CDR1 and CDR2 are MNHEY and SVGAGI. The CDR3 extends over 13 amino acids. V was trimmed by 5 bases and J by 15 bases, leaving 17 bases between them. The CDR3 sequence is CASSQGRQKLLHF. CDR3 coding DNA: TGTGCCAGCAGTCAAGGGCGACAGAAGCTCCTCCACTTT.

The CDR3 nucleotides are TGCGCCAGCAGCCAAGGGCTAGCGGGAGGGTCGAACACCGGGGAGCTGTTTTTT. Its translation: CASSQGLAGGSNTGELFF. The rearrangement links TRBV4-1 to TRBJ2-2; 12 bases agree with TRBD2. The trim removed 1 base at V and 0 bases at J, leaving 3 bases unmatched. Per the germline V gene, CDR1 is MGHRA and CDR2 is YSYEKL. This CDR3 has 18 amino acids.

This clone was counted only a few times. The J gene is TRBJ2-4, the V gene TRBV14; TRBD1 aligns across 9 bases. CDR1 SGHDN and CDR2 FVKESK come from the germline V gene. V lost 5 bases to trimming and J lost 7 bases; unmatched junction nucleotides: 12. The CDR3 contains 16 residues. The CDR3 DNA follows: TGTGCCAGCAGCGATACGACAGGGGGGATATCGAACATTCAGTACTTC. As protein: CASSDTTGGISNIQYF.

The CDR3 coding sequence is TGTGCCAGCAGCTTGGCCCTCGGGCTCTTAGCGAACGAGCAGTACTTC. It specifies CASSLALGLLANEQYF. The rearrangement uses TRBV5-6 and TRBJ2-7, with D maybe TRBD2 (5 bases). Germline assignment: CDR1 SGHDT and CDR2 YYEEEE. This CDR3 has 16 amino acids. Deletions cut 0 bases from V and 5 bases from J, with 18 bases between.

CDR3 nucleotides: TGTGCCAGCAGCGTTTCAGGCCCAGATACGCAGTATTTT. Its translation: CASSVSGPDTQYF. This chain links TRBV9 with TRBJ2-3, with D unclear. Trimming left V 2 bases short and J 4 bases short, with 8 bases between. The germline CDR1 and CDR2 sequences are SGDLS and YYNGEE. There are 13 residues in the CDR3.

This clone was picked up a small number of times. The chain has TRBV28 and TRBJ2-2; 7 nucleotides agree with TRBD1. The germline V gene encodes CDR1 MDHEN and CDR2 SYDVKM. The junction had 13 bases not matched to a gene; V was cut back by 5 bases and J by 1 base. This CDR3 is built from 18 residues. The CDR3 DNA reads as TGTGCCAGCAGTCCAGTGGGTGGGGGACAGATGAACACCGGGGAGCTGTTTTTT. Translated, it gives CASSPVGGGQMNTGELFF. The variable domain in full, with the rest retrieved from reference TRBV28 and TRBJ2-2, is DVKVTQSSRYLVKRTGEKVFLECVQDMDHENMFWYRQDPGLGLRLIYFSYDVKMKEKGDIPEGYSVSREKKERFSLILESASTNQTSMYLCASSPVGGGQMNTGELFFGEGSRLTVL.

The chain uses TRBV2 and TRBJ2-2, with 10 bases identical to TRBD1. CDR1 is SNHLY, CDR2 FYNNEI, per germline. J gave up 4 bases and V 4 bases, and 6 bases lay outside the gene matches. The CDR3 spans 16 residues. CDR3: CASSVAGTGVTGELFF. The CDR3, as DNA: TGTGCCAGCAGTGTGGCCGGGACAGGGGTCACCGGGGAGCTGTTTTTT.